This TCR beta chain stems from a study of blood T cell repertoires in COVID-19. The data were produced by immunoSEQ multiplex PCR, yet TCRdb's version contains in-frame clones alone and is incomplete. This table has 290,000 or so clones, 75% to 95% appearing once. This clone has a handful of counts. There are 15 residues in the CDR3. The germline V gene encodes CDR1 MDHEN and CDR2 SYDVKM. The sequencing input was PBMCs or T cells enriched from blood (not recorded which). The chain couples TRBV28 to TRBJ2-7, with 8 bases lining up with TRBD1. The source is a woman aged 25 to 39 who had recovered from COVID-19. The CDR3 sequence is CVTSQPGQGSHEQYF. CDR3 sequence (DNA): TGTGTAACGTCGCAGCCAGGACAGGGTAGCCACGAGCAGTACTTC.